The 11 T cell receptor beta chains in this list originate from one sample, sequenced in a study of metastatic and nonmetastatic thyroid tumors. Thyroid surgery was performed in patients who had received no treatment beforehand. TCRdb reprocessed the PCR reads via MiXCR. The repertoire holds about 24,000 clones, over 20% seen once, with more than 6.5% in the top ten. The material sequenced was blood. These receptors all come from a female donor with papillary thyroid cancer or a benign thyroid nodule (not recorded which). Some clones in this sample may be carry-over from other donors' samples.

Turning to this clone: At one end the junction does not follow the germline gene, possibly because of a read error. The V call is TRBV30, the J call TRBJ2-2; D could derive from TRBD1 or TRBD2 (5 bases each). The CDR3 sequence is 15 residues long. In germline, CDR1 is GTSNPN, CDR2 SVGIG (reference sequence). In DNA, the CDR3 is TGTGCCTGGAGTCATAGGCGGACGGACACCGGGGAGCTGATTTTT. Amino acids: CAWSHRRTDTGELIF. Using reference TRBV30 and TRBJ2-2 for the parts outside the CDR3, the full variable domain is SQTIHQWPATLVQPVGSPLSLECTVEGTSNPNLYWYRQAAGRGLQLLFYSVGIGQISSEVPQNLSASRPQDRQFILSSKKLLLSDSGFYLCAWSHRRTDTGELIFGEGSRLTVL.

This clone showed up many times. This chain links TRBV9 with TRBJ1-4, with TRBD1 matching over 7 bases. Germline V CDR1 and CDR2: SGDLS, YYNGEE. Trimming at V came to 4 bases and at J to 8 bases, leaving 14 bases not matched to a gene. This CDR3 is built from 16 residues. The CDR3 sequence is CASSPTYTGVWEKLFF. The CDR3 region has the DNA TGTGCCAGCAGCCCGACGTATACAGGGGTTTGGGAAAAACTGTTTTTT.

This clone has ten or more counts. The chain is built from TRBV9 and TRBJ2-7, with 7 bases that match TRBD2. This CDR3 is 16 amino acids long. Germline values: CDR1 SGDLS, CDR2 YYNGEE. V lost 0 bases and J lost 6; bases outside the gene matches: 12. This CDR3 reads CASSVDGGEFGREQYF. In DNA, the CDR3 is TGTGCCAGCAGCGTAGATGGGGGGGAGTTCGGTCGCGAGCAGTACTTC.

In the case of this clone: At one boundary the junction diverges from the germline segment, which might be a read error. This CDR3 reads CASSPGHGVDEQFF. The CDR3 bases are TGTGCCAGCAGCCCGGGACATGGGGTGGATGAGCAGTTCTTC. The rearrangement joins TRBV5-1 to TRBJ2-1; a weak D match, TRBD1 (6 bases). The CDR3 is 14 amino acids. The germline V gene encodes CDR1 SGHRS and CDR2 YFSETQ.

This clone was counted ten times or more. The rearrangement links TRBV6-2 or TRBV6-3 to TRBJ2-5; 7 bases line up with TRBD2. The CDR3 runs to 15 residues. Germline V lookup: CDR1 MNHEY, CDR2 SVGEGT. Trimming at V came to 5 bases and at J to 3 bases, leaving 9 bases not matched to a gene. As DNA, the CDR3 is TGTGCCAGCAGTCCCCCCGGCGCGGGGGAAGAGACCCAGTACTTC. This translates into CASSPPGAGEETQYF.

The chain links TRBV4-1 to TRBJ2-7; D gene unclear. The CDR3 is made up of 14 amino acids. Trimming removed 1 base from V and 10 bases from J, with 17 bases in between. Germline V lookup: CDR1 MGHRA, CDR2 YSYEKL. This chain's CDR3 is CASSQGLRSVDQYF. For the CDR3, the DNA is TGCGCCAGCAGCCAAGGTCTCAGGAGTGTGGATCAGTACTTC.

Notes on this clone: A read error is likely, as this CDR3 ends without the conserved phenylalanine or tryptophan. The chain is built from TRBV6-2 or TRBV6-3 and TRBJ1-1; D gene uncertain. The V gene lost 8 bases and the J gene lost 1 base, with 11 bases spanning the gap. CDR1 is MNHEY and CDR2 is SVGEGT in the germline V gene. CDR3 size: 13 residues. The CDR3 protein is CASLYSPNTEAFS. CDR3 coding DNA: TGTGCCAGCCTGTACTCACCGAACACTGAAGCTTTCTCT.

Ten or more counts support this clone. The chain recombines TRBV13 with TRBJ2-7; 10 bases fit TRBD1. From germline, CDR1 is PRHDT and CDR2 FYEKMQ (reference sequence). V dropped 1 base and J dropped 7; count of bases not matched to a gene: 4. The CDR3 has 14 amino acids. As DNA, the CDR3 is TGTGCCAGCAGCTTAGTGGACAGGGGGGATGAGCAGTACTTC. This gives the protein CASSLVDRGDEQYF.

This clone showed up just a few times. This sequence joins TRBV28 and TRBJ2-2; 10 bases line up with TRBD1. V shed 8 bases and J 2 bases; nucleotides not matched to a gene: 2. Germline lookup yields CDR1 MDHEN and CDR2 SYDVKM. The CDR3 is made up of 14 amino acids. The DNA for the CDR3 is TGTGCCAGCGGGGACAGGGGAAACACCGGGGAGCTGTTTTTT. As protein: CASGDRGNTGELFF.

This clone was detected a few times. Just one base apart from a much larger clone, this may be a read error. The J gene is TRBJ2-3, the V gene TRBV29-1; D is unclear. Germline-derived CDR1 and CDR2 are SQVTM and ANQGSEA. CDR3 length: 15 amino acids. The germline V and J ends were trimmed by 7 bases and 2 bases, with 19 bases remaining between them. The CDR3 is CSAKTGLLATDTQYF. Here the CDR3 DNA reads TGCAGCGCCAAGACCGGGCTCCTTGCCACAGATACGCAGTATTTT.

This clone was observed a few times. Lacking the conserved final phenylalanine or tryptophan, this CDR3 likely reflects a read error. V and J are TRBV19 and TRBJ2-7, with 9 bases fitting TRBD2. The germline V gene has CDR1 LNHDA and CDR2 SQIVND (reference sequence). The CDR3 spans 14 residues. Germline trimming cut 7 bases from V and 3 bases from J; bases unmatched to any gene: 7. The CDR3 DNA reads TGTGCCAGTATTTTTAGCGGGAGCTTCTACGAGCAGTACTCC. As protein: CASIFSGSFYEQYS.